This T cell receptor (beta chain) derives from a study of blood T cells in healthy people across ages. Researchers collected about 9.1 milliliters of peripheral blood from every single donor. Each sample had at least 6 million PBMCs isolated. This CDR3 comprises 16 residues. With 0 bases removed from V and 1 base from J, the gap between germline ends came to 11 bases. Germline V CDR1 and CDR2: MNHNY, SVGAGI (reference sequence). Through a sample-barcoded 5' primer and a J-beta primer mix, a second PCR was run for roughly 6 to 12 cycles. Each cDNA was tagged by a template-switch adaptor containing 12 random nucleotides. TCRdb re-called the 5' RACE reads through MiXCR, storing one row per CDR3 protein. The sample consists of about 720,000 distinct CDR3 sequences, about 20% of them appearing once.

Sequences were obtained from blood. The rearrangement links TRBV6-6 to TRBJ2-3; D remains ambiguous. This receptor was obtained from a man between 65 and 85 years old in good health. The CDR3 region is CASSYSSTWGTDTQYF. CDR3 sequence (DNA): TGTGCCAGCAGTTACTCGAGTACATGGGGCACAGATACGCAGTATTTT.